This T cell receptor beta chain was recorded in a study of blood T cell repertoires in COVID-19. Whole-study context: Samples taken during acute and convalescent COVID-19 were collected in the United States, Italy and Spain. Sources were T cells, B-cell-depleted T cells, or PBMCs; the material itself was cDNA or gDNA.

As processed by the authors: By means of reference gene primer amplification, nucleated cell counts were estimated. Sequenced by immunoSEQ multiplex PCR; TCRdb stores in-frame clones only, minus some. The V and J calls and clone size come from that table; D and trimming were worked out from the DNA. The sample contains about 160,000 clones, approximately 80% of which appear only once. Germline CDR1 reads LGHDT; CDR2 reads YNNKEL (reference sequence). This CDR3 has 13 residues. V is TRBV3-1 (or the pseudogene TRBV3-2) and J is TRBJ1-5; 7 bases are a match to TRBD1. The TCR sequence derives from a woman at least 80 years old with acute or convalescent COVID-19. Sequencing was done on a sample of peripheral blood. CDR3 bases: TGTGCAAGCGGGAGACAGGGCGGCCAGCCCCAGCATTTT. Translation: CASGRQGGQPQHF.